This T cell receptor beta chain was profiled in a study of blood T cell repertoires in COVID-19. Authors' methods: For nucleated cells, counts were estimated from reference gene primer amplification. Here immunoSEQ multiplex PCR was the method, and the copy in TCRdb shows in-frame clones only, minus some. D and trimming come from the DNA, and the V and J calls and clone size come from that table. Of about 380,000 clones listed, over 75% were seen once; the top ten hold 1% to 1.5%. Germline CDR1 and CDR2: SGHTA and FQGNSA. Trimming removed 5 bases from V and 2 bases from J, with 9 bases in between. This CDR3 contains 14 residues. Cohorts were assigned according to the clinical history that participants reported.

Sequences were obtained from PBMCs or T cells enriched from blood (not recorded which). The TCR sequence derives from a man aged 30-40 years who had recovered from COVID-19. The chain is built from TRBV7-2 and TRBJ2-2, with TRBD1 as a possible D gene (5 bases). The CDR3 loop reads CASSPDRNTGELFF. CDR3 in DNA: TGTGCCAGCAGCCCCGACAGAAACACCGGGGAGCTGTTTTTT.